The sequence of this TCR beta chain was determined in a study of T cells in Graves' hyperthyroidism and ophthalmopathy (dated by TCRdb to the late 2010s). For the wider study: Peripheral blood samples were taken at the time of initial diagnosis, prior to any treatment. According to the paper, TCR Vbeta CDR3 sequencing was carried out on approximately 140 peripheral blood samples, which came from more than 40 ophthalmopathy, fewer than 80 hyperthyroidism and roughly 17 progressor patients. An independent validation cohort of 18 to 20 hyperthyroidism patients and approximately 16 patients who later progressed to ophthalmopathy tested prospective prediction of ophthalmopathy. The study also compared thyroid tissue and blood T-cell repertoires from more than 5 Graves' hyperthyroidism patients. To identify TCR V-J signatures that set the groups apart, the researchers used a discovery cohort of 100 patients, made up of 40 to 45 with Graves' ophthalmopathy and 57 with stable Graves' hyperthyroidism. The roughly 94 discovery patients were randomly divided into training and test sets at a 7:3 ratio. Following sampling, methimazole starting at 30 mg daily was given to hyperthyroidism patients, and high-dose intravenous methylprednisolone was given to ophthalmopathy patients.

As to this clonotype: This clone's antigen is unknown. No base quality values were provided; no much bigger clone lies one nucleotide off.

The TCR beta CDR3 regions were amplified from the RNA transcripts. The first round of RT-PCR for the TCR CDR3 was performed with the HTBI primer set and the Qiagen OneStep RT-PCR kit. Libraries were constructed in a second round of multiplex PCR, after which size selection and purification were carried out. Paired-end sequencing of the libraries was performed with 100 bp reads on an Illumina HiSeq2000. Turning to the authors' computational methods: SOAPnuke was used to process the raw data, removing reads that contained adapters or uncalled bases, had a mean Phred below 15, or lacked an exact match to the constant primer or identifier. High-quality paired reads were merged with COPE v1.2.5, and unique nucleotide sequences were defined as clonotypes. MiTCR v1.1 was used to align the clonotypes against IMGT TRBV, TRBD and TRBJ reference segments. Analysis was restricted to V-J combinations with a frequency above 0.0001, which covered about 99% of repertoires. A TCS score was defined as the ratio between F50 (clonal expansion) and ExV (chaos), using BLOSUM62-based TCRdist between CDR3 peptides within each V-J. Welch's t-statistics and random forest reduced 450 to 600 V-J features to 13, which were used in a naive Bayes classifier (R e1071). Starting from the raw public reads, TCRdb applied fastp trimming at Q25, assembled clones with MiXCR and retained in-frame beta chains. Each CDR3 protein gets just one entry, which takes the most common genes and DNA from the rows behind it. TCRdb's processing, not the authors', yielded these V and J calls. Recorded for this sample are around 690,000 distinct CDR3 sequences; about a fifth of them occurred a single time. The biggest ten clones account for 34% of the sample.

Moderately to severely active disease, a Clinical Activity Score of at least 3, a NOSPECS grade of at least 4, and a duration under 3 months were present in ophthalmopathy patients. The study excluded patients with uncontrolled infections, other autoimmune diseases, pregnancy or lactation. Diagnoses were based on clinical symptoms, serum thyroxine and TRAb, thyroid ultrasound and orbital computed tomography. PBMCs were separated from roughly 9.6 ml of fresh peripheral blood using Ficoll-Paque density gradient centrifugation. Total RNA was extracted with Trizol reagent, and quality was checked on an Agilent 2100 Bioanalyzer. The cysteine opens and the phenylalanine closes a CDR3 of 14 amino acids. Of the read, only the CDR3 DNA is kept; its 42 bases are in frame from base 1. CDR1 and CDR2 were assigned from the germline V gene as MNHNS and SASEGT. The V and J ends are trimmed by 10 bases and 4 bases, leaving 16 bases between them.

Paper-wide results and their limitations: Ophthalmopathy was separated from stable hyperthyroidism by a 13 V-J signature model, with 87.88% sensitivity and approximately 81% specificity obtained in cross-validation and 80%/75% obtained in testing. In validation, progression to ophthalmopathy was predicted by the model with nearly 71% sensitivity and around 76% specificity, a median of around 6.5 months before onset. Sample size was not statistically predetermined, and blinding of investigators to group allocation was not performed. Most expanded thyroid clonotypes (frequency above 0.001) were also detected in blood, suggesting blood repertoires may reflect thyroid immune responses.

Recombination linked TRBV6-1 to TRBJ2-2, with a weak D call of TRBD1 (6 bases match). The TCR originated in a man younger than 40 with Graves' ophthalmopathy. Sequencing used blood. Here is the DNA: TGTGCCACCCCGCGGCAGGGGAGCACCGGGGAGCTGTTTTTT. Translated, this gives CATPRQGSTGELFF.